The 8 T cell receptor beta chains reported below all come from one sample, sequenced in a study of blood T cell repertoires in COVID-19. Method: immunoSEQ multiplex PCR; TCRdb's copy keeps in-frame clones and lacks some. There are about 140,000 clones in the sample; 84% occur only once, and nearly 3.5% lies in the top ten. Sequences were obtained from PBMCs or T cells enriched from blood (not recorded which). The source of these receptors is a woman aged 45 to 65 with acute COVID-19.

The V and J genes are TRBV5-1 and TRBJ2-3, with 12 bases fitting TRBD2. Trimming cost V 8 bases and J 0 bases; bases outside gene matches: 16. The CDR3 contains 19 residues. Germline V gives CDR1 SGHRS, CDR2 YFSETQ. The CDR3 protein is CASSPAWLAGGGSTDTQYF. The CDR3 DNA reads TGCGCCAGTAGTCCTGCTTGGCTAGCGGGAGGGGGAAGCACAGATACGCAGTATTTT.

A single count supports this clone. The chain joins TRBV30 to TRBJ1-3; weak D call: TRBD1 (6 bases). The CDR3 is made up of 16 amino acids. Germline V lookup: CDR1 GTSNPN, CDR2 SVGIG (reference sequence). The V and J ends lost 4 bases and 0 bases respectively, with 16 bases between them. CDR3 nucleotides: TGTGCCTGGACTGACCAGGGGACCTTCTCTGGAAACACCATATATTTT. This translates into CAWTDQGTFSGNTIYF.

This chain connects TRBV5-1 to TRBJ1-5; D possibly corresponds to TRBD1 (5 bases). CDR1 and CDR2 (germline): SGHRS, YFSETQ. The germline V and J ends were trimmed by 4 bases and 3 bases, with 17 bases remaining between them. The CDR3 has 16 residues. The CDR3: CASSPGGTGNNQPQHF. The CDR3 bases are TGCGCCAGCAGCCCAGGCGGGACTGGGAACAATCAGCCCCAGCATTTT.

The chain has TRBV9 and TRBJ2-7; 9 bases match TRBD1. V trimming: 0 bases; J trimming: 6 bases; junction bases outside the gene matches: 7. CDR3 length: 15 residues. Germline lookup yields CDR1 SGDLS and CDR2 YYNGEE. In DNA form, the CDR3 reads TGTGCCAGCAGCGTAGCTCCGGGACAGGGAAGCGAGCAGTACTTC. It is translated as CASSVAPGQGSEQYF.

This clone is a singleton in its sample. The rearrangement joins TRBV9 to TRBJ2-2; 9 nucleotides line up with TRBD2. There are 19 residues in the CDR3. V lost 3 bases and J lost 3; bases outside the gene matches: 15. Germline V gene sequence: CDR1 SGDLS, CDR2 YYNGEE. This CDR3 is CASSARLTILAGDTGELFF. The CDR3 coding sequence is TGTGCCAGCAGCGCTCGCCTCACCATCTTAGCGGGGGACACCGGGGAGCTGTTTTTT. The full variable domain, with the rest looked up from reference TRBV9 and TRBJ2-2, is DSGVTQTPKHLITATGQRVTLRCSPRSGDLSVYWYQQSLDQGLQFLIQYYNGEERAKGNILERFSAQQFPDLHSELNLSSLELGDSALYFCASSARLTILAGDTGELFFGEGSRLTVL.

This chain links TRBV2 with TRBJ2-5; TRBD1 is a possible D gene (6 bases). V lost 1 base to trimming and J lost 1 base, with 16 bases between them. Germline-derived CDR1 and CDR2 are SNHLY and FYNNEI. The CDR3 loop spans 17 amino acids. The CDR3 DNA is TGTGCCAGCAGTGAAGGGTTGGGGGCATTAATCCAAGAGACCCAGTACTTC. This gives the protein CASSEGLGALIQETQYF.

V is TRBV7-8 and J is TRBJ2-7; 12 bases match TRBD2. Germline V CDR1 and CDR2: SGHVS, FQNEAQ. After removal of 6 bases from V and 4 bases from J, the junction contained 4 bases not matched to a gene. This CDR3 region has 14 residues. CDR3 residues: CASRFGTSGYEQYF. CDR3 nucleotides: TGTGCCAGCAGATTTGGGACTAGCGGGTACGAGCAGTACTTC.

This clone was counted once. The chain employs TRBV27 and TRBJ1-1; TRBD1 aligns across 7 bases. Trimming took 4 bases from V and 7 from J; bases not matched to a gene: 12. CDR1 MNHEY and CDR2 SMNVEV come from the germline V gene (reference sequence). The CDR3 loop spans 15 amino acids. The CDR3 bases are TGTGCCAGCAGTTCCAGCGGAGGGGGCGGAGGTGAAGCTTTCTTT. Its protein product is CASSSSGGGGGEAFF.